This T cell receptor (beta chain) appears in the sequencing data of a study of CD8 T cells in ankylosing spondylitis. Study-wide results and caveats: Characteristic of ankylosing spondylitis blood, it appeared, was a TCR beta motif comprising fewer than 10 highly homologous variants.

As for this clonotype: The target antigen is unknown.

The germline CDR1 and CDR2 sequences are SGHRS and YFSETQ. V was pared by 3 bases and J by 10 bases, with 26 bases between. The CDR3 loop spans 17 amino acids. Quantitative barcoded 5'-RACE was used to prepare TCR beta libraries. TCRdb fed the 5' RACE reads into MiXCR, producing one record per CDR3 protein. The sample shows approximately 150,000 distinct CDR3 sequences, roughly 15% of them seen only once. The sequenced material came from blood, either unsorted or a sorted T cell fraction (not recorded which). This chain connects TRBV5-1 to TRBJ2-1; the D gene is possibly TRBD2 (5 bases). This TCR was recovered from a male donor with ankylosing spondylitis. CDR3 in amino acids: CASSSWPGIPPHREQFF. The CDR3 coding sequence is TGCGCCAGCAGCTCGTGGCCCGGGATCCCCCCACACCGCGAGCAGTTCTTC.